This TCR beta chain was identified in a study of cytomegalovirus exposure and HLA in healthy donors. Trimming cost V 4 bases and J 8 bases; bases outside gene matches: 6. This CDR3 comprises 14 residues. The germline CDR1 and CDR2 sequences are MGHRA and YSYEKL. This clone was recorded a few times. Its specificity is unknown. Primers: 60 Vbeta forward and 13 Jbeta reverse. Clones were read by immunoSEQ multiplex PCR, and TCRdb kept only the in-frame ones, dropping some. Altogether over 95,000 clones are present, under 85% being singletons, with the ten largest covering about 10%. Study-wide points: Accurate HLA-A and HLA-B prediction from TCR beta sequences was reported for most subjects. Earlier findings revealed that most TCR beta V segments proved productive either about 90% or about 30% of the time. As a later analysis revealed, most CMV-associated TCR beta chains appeared HLA-restricted. Indistinguishability led to the exclusion of some V segments, TRBV6-2 and TRBV6-3 included.

Specimen: PBMCs. The receptor was derived from a man aged 40-55 years in good health and CMV-seropositive. The gene calls are TRBV4-1 and TRBJ1-2; 11 nucleotides line up with TRBD1. CDR3 sequence: CASSPRTGGRGYTF. In DNA, the CDR3 is TGCGCCAGCAGCCCACGGACAGGGGGCCGGGGCTACACCTTC.